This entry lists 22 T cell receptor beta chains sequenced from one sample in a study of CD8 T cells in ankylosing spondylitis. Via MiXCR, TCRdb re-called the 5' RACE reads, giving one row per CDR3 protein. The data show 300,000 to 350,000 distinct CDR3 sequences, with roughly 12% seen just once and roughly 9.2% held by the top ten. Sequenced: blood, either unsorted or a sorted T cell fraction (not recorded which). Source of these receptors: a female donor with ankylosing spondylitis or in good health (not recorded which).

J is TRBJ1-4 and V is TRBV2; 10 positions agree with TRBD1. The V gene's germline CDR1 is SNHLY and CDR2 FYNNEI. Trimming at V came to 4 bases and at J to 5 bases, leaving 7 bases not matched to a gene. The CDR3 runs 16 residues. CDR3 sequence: CASSGDRGSPNEKLFF. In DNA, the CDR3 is TGTGCCAGCAGTGGGGACAGGGGAAGCCCGAATGAAAAACTGTTTTTT.

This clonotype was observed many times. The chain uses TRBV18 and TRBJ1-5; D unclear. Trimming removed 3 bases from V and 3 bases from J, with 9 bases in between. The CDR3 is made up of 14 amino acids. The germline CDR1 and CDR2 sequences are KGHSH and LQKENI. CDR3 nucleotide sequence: TGTGCCAGCTCACCGAGAATAGACAATCAGCCCCAGCATTTT. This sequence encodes CASSPRIDNQPQHF.

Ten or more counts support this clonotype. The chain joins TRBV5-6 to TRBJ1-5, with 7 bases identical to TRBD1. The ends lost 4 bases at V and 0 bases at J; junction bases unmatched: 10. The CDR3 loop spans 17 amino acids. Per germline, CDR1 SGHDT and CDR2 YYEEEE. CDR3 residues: CASSDLTGDYSNQPQHF. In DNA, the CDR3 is TGTGCCAGCAGCGATCTAACAGGGGACTATAGCAATCAGCCCCAGCATTTT.

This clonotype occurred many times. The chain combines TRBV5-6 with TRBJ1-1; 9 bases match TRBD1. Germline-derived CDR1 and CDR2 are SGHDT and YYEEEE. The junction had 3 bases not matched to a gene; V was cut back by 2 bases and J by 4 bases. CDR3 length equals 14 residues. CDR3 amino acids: CASSFGDRVTEAFF. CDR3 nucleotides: TGTGCCAGCAGCTTTGGGGACAGGGTCACTGAAGCTTTCTTT.

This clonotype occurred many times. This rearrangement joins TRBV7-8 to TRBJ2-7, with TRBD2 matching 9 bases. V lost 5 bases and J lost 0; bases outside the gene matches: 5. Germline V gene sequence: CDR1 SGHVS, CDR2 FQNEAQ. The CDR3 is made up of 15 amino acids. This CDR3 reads CASSGIAGVSYEQYF. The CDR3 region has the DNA TGTGCCAGCAGCGGGATAGCGGGAGTCTCCTACGAGCAGTACTTC.

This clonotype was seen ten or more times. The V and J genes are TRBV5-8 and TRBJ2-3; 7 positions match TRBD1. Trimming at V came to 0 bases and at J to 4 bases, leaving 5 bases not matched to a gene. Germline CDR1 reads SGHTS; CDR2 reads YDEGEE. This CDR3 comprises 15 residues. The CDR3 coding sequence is TGTGCCAGCAGCTTGGCCGGGCAGGGGGCAGATACGCAGTATTTT. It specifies CASSLAGQGADTQYF.

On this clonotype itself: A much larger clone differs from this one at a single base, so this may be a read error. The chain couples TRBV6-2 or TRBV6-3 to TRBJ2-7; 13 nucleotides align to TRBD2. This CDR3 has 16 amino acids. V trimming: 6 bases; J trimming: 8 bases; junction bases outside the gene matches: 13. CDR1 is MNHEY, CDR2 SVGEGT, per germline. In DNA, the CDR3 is TGTGCCAGCAGCTCGCGCCGGACTAGCGGGAGTTACAAGCAGTACTTC. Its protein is CASSSRRTSGSYKQYF.

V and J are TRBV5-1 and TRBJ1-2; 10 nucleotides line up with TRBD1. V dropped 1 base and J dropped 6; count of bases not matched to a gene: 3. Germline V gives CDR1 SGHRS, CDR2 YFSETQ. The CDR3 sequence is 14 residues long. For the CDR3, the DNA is TGCGCCAGCAGCTTGCGACAGGGGGCACATGGCTACACCTTC. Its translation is CASSLRQGAHGYTF.

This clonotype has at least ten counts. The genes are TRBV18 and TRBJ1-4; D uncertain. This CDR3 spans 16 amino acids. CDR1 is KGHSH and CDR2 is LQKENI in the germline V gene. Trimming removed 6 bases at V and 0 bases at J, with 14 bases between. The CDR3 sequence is CASSPDRLPTNEKLFF. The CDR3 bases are TGTGCCAGCTCCCCTGACCGACTCCCAACTAATGAAAAACTGTTTTTT.

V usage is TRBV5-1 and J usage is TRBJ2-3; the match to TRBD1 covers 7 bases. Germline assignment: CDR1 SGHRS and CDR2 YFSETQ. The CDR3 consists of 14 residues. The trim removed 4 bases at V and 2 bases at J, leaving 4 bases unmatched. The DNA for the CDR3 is TGCGCCAGCAGCCTGGACAGGACCACAGATACGCAGTATTTT. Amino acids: CASSLDRTTDTQYF.

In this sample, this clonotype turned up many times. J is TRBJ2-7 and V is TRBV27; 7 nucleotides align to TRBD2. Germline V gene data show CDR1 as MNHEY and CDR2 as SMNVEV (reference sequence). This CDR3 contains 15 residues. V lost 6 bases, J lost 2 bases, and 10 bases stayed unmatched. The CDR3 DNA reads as TGTGCCAGCAGCCGGTCGGGACTACAGACCTACGAGCAGTACTTC. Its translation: CASSRSGLQTYEQYF.

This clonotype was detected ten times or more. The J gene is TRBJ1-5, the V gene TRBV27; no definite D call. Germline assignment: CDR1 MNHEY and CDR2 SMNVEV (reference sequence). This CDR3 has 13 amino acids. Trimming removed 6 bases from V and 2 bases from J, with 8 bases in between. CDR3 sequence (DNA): TGTGCCAGCAGATTCGGGGGCAATCAGCCCCAGCATTTT. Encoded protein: CASRFGGNQPQHF.

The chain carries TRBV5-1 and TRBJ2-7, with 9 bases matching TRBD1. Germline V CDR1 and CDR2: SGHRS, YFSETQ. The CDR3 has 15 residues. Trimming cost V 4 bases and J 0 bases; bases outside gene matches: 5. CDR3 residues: CASSVPGQGSYEQYF. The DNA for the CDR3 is TGCGCCAGCAGCGTCCCGGGACAGGGCTCCTACGAGCAGTACTTC.

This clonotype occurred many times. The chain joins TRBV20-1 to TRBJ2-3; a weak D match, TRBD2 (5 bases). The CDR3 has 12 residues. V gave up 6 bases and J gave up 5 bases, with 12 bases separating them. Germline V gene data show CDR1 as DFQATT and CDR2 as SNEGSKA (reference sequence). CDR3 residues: CSAGPLEDTQYF. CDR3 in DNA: TGCAGTGCCGGACCACTAGAAGATACGCAGTATTTT.

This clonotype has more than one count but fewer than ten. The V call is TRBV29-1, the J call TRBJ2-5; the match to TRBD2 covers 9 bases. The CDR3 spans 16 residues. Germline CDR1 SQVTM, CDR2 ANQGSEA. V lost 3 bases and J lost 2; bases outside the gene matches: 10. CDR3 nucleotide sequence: TGCAGCGTTGAGTTCTGGGAGCGGGGGGAGCAAGAGACCCAGTACTTC. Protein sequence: CSVEFWERGEQETQYF.

The CDR3 loop is CASSKGADREDNYGYTF. CDR3 in DNA: TGTGCCAGCAGCAAAGGGGCCGACAGGGAGGACAACTATGGCTACACCTTC. V usage is TRBV21-1 and J usage is TRBJ1-2; TRBD1, as called in the table, went unchecked against the DNA. TRBV21-1 is described as a pseudogene. This CDR3 comprises 17 residues.

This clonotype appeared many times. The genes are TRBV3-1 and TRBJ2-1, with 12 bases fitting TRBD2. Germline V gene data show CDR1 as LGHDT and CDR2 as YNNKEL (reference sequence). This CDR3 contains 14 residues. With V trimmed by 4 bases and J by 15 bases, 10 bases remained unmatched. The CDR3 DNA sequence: TGTGCCAGCAGCCCCCAGGCTAGCGGGGGGGCATCGTTCTTC. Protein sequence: CASSPQASGGASFF.

CDR3 loop: CASSLRDIQYF. CDR3 coding DNA: TGTGCCAGCAGTTTGAGGGACATTCAGTACTTC. The chain joins TRBV28 to TRBJ2-4; maybe TRBD2 (5 bases). Germline loops: CDR1 MDHEN, CDR2 SYDVKM. Trimming cost V 3 bases and J 8 bases, with 5 bases left between them. The CDR3 sequence is 11 residues long.

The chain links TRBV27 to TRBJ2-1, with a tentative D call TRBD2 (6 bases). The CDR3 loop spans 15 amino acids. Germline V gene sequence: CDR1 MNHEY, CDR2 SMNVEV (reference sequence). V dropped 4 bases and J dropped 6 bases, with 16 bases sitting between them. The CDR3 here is CASSSAGSPRNEQFF. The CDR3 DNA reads TGTGCCAGCAGTTCCGCGGGGTCCCCGCGCAATGAGCAGTTCTTC.

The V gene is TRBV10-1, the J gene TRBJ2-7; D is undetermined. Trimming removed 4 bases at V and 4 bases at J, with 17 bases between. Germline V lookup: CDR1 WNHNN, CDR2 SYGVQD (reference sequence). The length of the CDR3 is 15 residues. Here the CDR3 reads CASSVGRRGVYEQYF. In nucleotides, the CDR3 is TGCGCCAGCAGTGTAGGAAGGAGAGGTGTTTACGAGCAGTACTTC.

CDR3: CASSLWPGLTDTQYF. The CDR3 coding sequence is TGTGCCAGCAGCTTGTGGCCCGGACTCACAGATACGCAGTATTTT. The chain recombines TRBV5-5 with TRBJ2-3; TRBD2 might be the D (5 bases). This CDR3 is 15 amino acids long. Trimming removed 1 base from V and 2 bases from J, with 11 bases in between. CDR1 is SGHKS, CDR2 YYEKEE, per germline (reference sequence).

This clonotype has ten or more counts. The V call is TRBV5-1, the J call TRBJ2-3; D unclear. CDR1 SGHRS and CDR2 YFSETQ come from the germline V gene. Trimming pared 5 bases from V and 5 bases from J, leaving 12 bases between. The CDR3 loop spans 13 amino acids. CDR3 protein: CASRFQPQDTQYF. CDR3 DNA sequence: TGCGCCAGCAGGTTTCAGCCACAAGATACGCAGTATTTT.